Listed below are T cell receptor beta chains from one sample, sequenced in a study of CD8 T cells in ankylosing spondylitis. TCRdb passed the 5' RACE reads through MiXCR, listing each CDR3 protein once. The sample records fewer than 550,000 distinct CDR3 sequences, over 4% being singletons. What was sequenced was blood, either unsorted or a sorted T cell fraction (not recorded which). These receptors originate from a male donor with ankylosing spondylitis. Each CDR3 is given with its conserved first and last residue. Some rows mark clone size as missing; the rest say once, few, many or name a class of expanded clone.

v_gene	abundance	CDR3aa
TRBV24-1	many	CATSDFRGNEQFF
TRBV6-2/TRBV6-3	many	CASRPPGQNTGELFF
TRBV5-1	many	CASSNPRGRGSYEQYF
TRBV29-1	many	CSVERGTTDTQYF
TRBV25-1	many	CASSEYASGRAGGYNEQFF
TRBV15	many	CATSRDPGFTDTQYF
TRBV7-4	many	CASRELQPQHF
TRBV25-1	few	CASSDSRTGSQPQHF
TRBV5-1	many	CASSTSGQGHTEAFF
TRBV14	.	CASSHRQGEEQYF
TRBV7-2	few	CASSLGYGAGYTF
TRBV20-1	.	CSAIGGVF
TRBV7-2	many	CASSFVEKTLSEQFF
TRBV18	many	CASLPDREAGGYTF
TRBV6-5	many	CASSYSPVSYEQYF
TRBV25-1	many	CASSAGGNYEQYF
TRBV24-1	many	CATSDFGGGQDPAPDTQYF
TRBV12-3/TRBV12-4	many	CASRTTGGEQFF
TRBV6-2/TRBV6-3	many	CASRLWTGSYEQYF
TRBV27	.	CASSAVARGTWTQYF
TRBV5-6	many	CASSFYGDGYTF
TRBV28	many	CASSLLSGQARGYEQFF
TRBV5-1	many	CASSWGAALNTEAFF
TRBV4-3	many	CASSQVLSGGADTGELFF
TRBV28	many	CASSLGHSQETQYF
TRBV28	.	CASSLSFFGGLAGGSYEQYF
TRBV5-1	many	CASSLRQGAETQYF
TRBV20-1	many	CSARGDAAYGYTF
TRBV6-2/TRBV6-3	many	CASSRPSGGDVYNEQFF
TRBV3-1	few	CASSHGLAWETQYF
TRBV28	many	CASSGTFGAYEQFF
TRBV2	many	CASSERVSSYEQYF
TRBV7-9	.	CASSLTSGPLYNEQFF
TRBV27	few	CASSLFGLAGEGYNEQFF
TRBV15	.	CATRWRQETQYF
TRBV24-1	many	CATSGAADENTGELFF
TRBV7-6	.	CASSFSTGTRETQYF
TRBV10-2	many	CASRTSGSPEGELFF
TRBV6-2/TRBV6-3	many	CASSTRHRNYGYTF
TRBV21-1	many	CASSKVGYWGRKNSSGNTIYF
TRBV7-2	many	CASSPQDTQYF
TRBV4-2	many	CASSQDLPLSDEKLFF
TRBV5-1	many	CASSSLGGQETQYF
TRBV24-1	many	CATSDLHGTGTSTGELFF
TRBV7-2	few	CASSLTDRSYEQYF
TRBV20-1	many	CSAREGPRDQPQHF
TRBV5-1	many	CASSLTGSPDTQYF
TRBV20-1	many	CSARLQTRAYEQYF
TRBV20-1	many	CSATPDRYTEAFF
TRBV6-5	many	CASSWNSPHTDTQYF
TRBV29-1	many	CSVATSGAYLLNNEQFF
TRBV29-1	many	CSVLRGPGGQYF
TRBV24-1	many	CAAGGTGGGQPQHF
TRBV20-1	many	CSASFPRSSTDTQYF
TRBV20-1	many	CSARNWGQGTYEQYF